One sample yielded the 23 T cell receptor beta chains listed below, sequenced in a study of T cells in Graves' hyperthyroidism and ophthalmopathy (dated by TCRdb to the late 2010s). The library relied on multiplex PCR. TCRdb lists the instrument as Illumina HiSeq 2000. Amplification of TCR beta CDR3 regions was carried out from RNA transcripts. The first round of RT-PCR for the TCR CDR3 was performed with the HTBI primer set and the Qiagen OneStep RT-PCR kit. The raw public reads went through TCRdb reprocessing: fastp at Q25, MiXCR clone calling, in-frame beta chains kept. One record per CDR3 amino acid sequence lists the most common genes and DNA. For this sample the table gives roughly 720,000 distinct CDR3 sequences, of which approximately 15% were detected only once. Roughly 15% of the sample is taken by the ten largest. The source material was blood. The receptors derive from a man in his forties or fifties with Graves' hyperthyroidism.

This clonotype was observed at least ten times. This rearrangement joins TRBV7-8 to TRBJ2-3, with D maybe TRBD2 (6 bases). From germline, CDR1 is SGHVS and CDR2 FQNEAQ. The CDR3 length is 16 residues. Trimming removed 5 bases at V and 2 bases at J, with 17 bases between. CDR3 amino acids: CASSTRLVGFTDTQYF. In nucleotides, the CDR3 is TGTGCCAGCAGCACCCGACTAGTGGGATTCACAGATACGCAGTATTTT.

This chain connects TRBV24-1 to TRBJ2-1, with 7 bases aligning to TRBD1. The J segment lost 1 base and the V segment lost 4 bases, leaving 3 bases of the junction unmatched. CDR3 length: 15 amino acids. The germline V gene has CDR1 KGHDR and CDR2 SFDVKD. CDR3 sequence reads: CATSEPQGSYNEQFF. The CDR3 coding sequence is TGTGCCACCAGTGAACCACAGGGGTCCTACAATGAGCAGTTCTTC.

This rearrangement joins TRBV24-1 to TRBJ2-3; TRBD2 aligns across 10 bases. Germline lookup yields CDR1 KGHDR and CDR2 SFDVKD. The CDR3 is 19 amino acids. J was trimmed by 0 bases and V by 0 bases; bases with no gene match: 8. CDR3 residues: CATSDLPAGGSFSTDTQYF. CDR3 coding DNA: TGTGCCACCAGTGATTTGCCAGCGGGAGGGAGTTTTAGCACAGATACGCAGTATTTT.

The V call is TRBV7-9, the J call TRBJ2-5, with D possibly being TRBD1 (7 bases). V was trimmed by 2 bases and J by 1 base, leaving 11 bases between them. The CDR3 is 15 residues long. Germline values: CDR1 SEHNR, CDR2 FQNEAQ (reference sequence). CDR3 DNA: TGTGCCAGCAGCTTACCGCGGGACAGCCAAGAGACCCAGTACTTC. It is translated as CASSLPRDSQETQYF.

This clonotype showed up many times. V gene TRBV18 combines with J gene TRBJ2-5; no reliable D call. The CDR3 consists of 12 residues. CDR1 is KGHSH, CDR2 LQKENI, per germline. V was trimmed by 5 bases and J by 4 bases, leaving 8 bases between them. The CDR3 DNA follows: TGTGCCAGCTCAAGTGTGGGAGAGACCCAGTACTTC. It codes for CASSSVGETQYF.

Many counts were recorded for this clonotype. V is TRBV5-1 and J is TRBJ2-3; 10 positions agree with TRBD2. Germline CDR1 is SGHRS and CDR2 is YFSETQ. V was clipped by 4 bases and J by 2 bases; unmatched bases: 4. The CDR3 length is 15 residues. The CDR3 loop is CASSPSGSNTDTQYF. The DNA of the CDR3 is TGCGCCAGCAGCCCTAGCGGGAGTAACACAGATACGCAGTATTTT.

This clonotype was counted many times. The CDR3 nucleotides are TGTGCCAGCAGCTTATCCCACAGTTCCTACGAGCAGTACTTC. Encoded protein: CASSLSHSSYEQYF. The rearrangement links TRBV7-2 to TRBJ2-7; D gene uncertain. Trimming cost V 2 bases and J 1 base, with 9 bases left between them. CDR1 is SGHTA and CDR2 is FQGNSA in the germline V gene. The CDR3 contains 14 residues.

This clonotype was observed many times. The chain links TRBV12-3 or TRBV12-4 to TRBJ1-5, with D perhaps TRBD1 (6 bases). This CDR3 is 16 amino acids long. The V and J ends lost 1 base and 3 bases respectively, with 13 bases between them. The CDR3 reads CASSLGEQGLNQPQHF. CDR3 DNA: TGTGCCAGCAGTTTAGGAGAACAGGGACTCAATCAGCCCCAGCATTTT.

The chain links TRBV20-1 to TRBJ2-1, with 14 bases aligning to TRBD2. This CDR3 comprises 15 residues. Germline V CDR1 and CDR2: DFQATT, SNEGSKA (reference sequence). The J segment lost 5 bases and the V segment lost 5 bases, leaving 5 bases of the junction unmatched. CDR3 loop: CSAQTSGRADNEQFF. The CDR3 nucleotides are TGCAGTGCTCAGACTAGCGGGAGGGCCGACAATGAGCAGTTCTTC.

The chain joins TRBV18 to TRBJ2-5, with D perhaps matching TRBD2 (5 bases). The CDR3 contains 15 residues. The V end was cut by 4 bases, the J end by 4 bases, with 16 bases between. Looked up from germline, CDR1 is KGHSH and CDR2 is LQKENI. CDR3 in amino acids: CASSRREGWRETQYF. CDR3 in DNA: TGTGCCAGCTCACGACGAGAGGGTTGGAGAGAGACCCAGTACTTC.

This clonotype was picked up many times. The chain employs TRBV12-3 or TRBV12-4 and TRBJ2-1; D is unclear. V lost 7 bases and J lost 4, with 8 bases in between. The CDR3 sequence is 12 residues long. In DNA form, the CDR3 reads TGTGCCAGCACCAATGGGTACAATGAGCAGTTCTTC. Amino acid sequence: CASTNGYNEQFF.

V usage is TRBV10-3 and J usage is TRBJ1-1; tentatively, D is TRBD1 (5 bases). V lost 7 bases and J lost 7, with 10 bases in between. There are 11 residues in the CDR3. CDR1 ENHRY and CDR2 SYGVKD come from the germline V gene. CDR3 DNA: TGTGCCATCAACACGAGGGGTGAAGCTTTCTTT. Residues: CAINTRGEAFF.

This clonotype was seen more than once but under ten times. This chain links TRBV6-2 or TRBV6-3 with TRBJ2-7; D possibly uses TRBD1 or TRBD2 (5 bases each). This CDR3 spans 14 amino acids. The V gene's germline CDR1 is MNHEY and CDR2 SVGEGT. Trimming left V 7 bases short and J 0 bases short, with 13 bases between. CDR3: CASMGWGRSYEQYF. CDR3 nucleotide sequence: TGTGCCAGCATGGGCTGGGGACGCTCCTACGAGCAGTACTTC.

A few counts support this clonotype. J is TRBJ1-5 and V is TRBV20-1, with 10 bases that match TRBD1. Germline CDR1 DFQATT, CDR2 SNEGSKA (reference sequence). This CDR3 region has 14 residues. Trimming removed 3 bases from V and 7 bases from J; junction bases left unmatched: 6. The CDR3 DNA sequence: TGCAGTGCTAGGCGACAGGGGGCGAGCCAGCCCCAGCATTTT. Encoded protein: CSARRQGASQPQHF.

This clonotype came up many times. The chain links TRBV3-1 to TRBJ2-2, with D uncertain. The germline V and J ends were trimmed by 0 bases and 6 bases, with 17 bases remaining between them. Per the germline V gene, CDR1 is LGHDT and CDR2 is YNNKEL (reference sequence). The CDR3 extends over 17 amino acids. The CDR3 nucleotides are TGTGCCAGCAGCCAAGAATCGTCCCCTTACGGACCCGGGGAGCTGTTTTTT. It yields the protein CASSQESSPYGPGELFF.

The chain employs TRBV5-1 and TRBJ1-2; 7 bases fit TRBD1. The germline V gene has CDR1 SGHRS and CDR2 YFSETQ. After removal of 5 bases from V and 3 bases from J, the junction contained 10 bases not matched to a gene. The CDR3 extends over 15 amino acids. In nucleotides, the CDR3 is TGCGCCAGCAGACCAGGGGGAGATATTGACTATGGCTACACCTTC. It translates to CASRPGGDIDYGYTF.

Many counts were recorded for this clonotype. V gene TRBV15 combines with J gene TRBJ2-7, with D possibly being TRBD1 (5 bases). This CDR3 contains 14 residues. V dropped 1 base and J dropped 6 bases, with 13 bases sitting between them. Germline V gene lookup returns CDR1 LNHNV and CDR2 YYDKDF (reference sequence). This CDR3 reads CATSRGAGIFEQYF. Here the CDR3 DNA reads TGTGCCACCAGCAGAGGGGCAGGGATCTTCGAGCAGTACTTC.

The rearrangement joins TRBV24-1 to TRBJ1-2; 12 nucleotides align to TRBD1. Germline CDR1 is KGHDR and CDR2 is SFDVKD. The CDR3 has 16 amino acids. The ends lost 3 bases at V and 5 bases at J; junction bases unmatched: 6. This CDR3 is CATSDPGQGAGYGYTF. The DNA for the CDR3 is TGTGCCACCAGTGATCCGGGACAGGGGGCTGGTTATGGCTACACCTTC.

This clonotype was detected many times. The V call is TRBV29-1, the J call TRBJ1-1; 7 nucleotides line up with TRBD1. The germline CDR1 and CDR2 sequences are SQVTM and ANQGSEA. V trimming: 2 bases; J trimming: 0 bases; junction bases outside the gene matches: 6. The CDR3 runs 15 residues. The CDR3 loop reads CSVEPGGGLNTEAFF. Here the CDR3 DNA reads TGCAGCGTTGAACCAGGGGGGGGCCTGAACACTGAAGCTTTCTTT.

At least ten counts were recorded for this clonotype. V gene TRBV27 combines with J gene TRBJ2-5; 11 nucleotides line up with TRBD2. The CDR3 is 14 amino acids. CDR1 MNHEY and CDR2 SMNVEV come from the germline V gene (reference sequence). V lost 5 bases and J lost 4; bases outside the gene matches: 3. CDR3: CASSPLAGGETQYF. CDR3 nucleotide sequence: TGTGCCAGCAGTCCCCTAGCGGGAGGAGAGACCCAGTACTTC.

This clonotype was counted between two and nine times. J is TRBJ2-1 and V is TRBV6-2 or TRBV6-3; weak D call: TRBD2 (5 bases). Trimming stripped 5 bases from V and 7 bases from J, with 12 bases between. The germline CDR1 and CDR2 sequences are MNHEY and SVGEGT. The CDR3 is made up of 13 amino acids. The CDR3 DNA sequence: TGTGCCAGCAGTCCTCCTAGCCCGAATGAGCAGTTCTTC. Protein product: CASSPPSPNEQFF.

In this sample, this clonotype turned up many times. This chain links TRBV11-2 with TRBJ1-6; D possibly corresponds to TRBD1 (5 bases). CDR3 length: 13 residues. The V and J ends lost 3 bases and 7 bases respectively, with 7 bases between them. Germline CDR1 and CDR2: SGHAT and FQNNGV. The CDR3 bases are TGTGCCAGCAGCTTCCCAGGGAATTCACCCCTCCACTTT. Its protein is CASSFPGNSPLHF.

This clonotype was seen ten or more times. V is TRBV27 and J is TRBJ1-1; unclear D gene. V was trimmed by 1 base and J by 7 bases, leaving 10 bases between them. The CDR3 extends over 13 amino acids. Germline assignment: CDR1 MNHEY and CDR2 SMNVEV (reference sequence). The CDR3 region is CASSLWSGIEAFF. CDR3 coding DNA: TGTGCCAGCAGTTTATGGTCCGGAATTGAAGCTTTCTTT.